A selection of T cell receptor beta chains follows, all from one sample in a study of T-cell memory formation after mild COVID-19. TCRdb independently ran MiXCR on the 5' RACE reads; one entry per CDR3 protein. Of 350,000 or so distinct CDR3 sequences listed, 20% to 25% are singletons. The sequenced sample was PBMCs or a T cell subset sorted from them (not recorded which). All receptors derive from a man between 18 and 35 years old who had mild COVID-19 (a few samples of this study predate the infection). Cell type and time point are not known. The CDR3 runs from the conserved cysteine through the conserved F or W.

J,V,CDR3
TRBJ2-7,TRBV7-2,CASSLDPGMSYEQYF
TRBJ1-1,TRBV29-1,CSVEDRPGPTEAFF
TRBJ1-1,TRBV14,CASSPIQGPTEAFF
TRBJ1-6,TRBV5-4,CASSLGTLGSSPLHF
TRBJ2-3,TRBV7-2,CASSVGTPDTQYF
TRBJ2-3,TRBV20-1,CSASRGGVTDTQYF
TRBJ1-4,TRBV25-1,CASSEWAGGNEKLFF
TRBJ1-5,TRBV27,CASSMTGSPQPQHF
TRBJ2-1,TRBV12-3/TRBV12-4,CASSLRGPKQFF
TRBJ2-2,TRBV4-3,CASSQDTRAVGGELFF
TRBJ2-5,TRBV2,CASRATSGVQETQYF
TRBJ2-3,TRBV11-2,CASSSYRVRTDTQYF
TRBJ2-7,TRBV5-1,CASSLTSWGSEQYF
TRBJ1-2,TRBV18,CASSPGTGPNYGYTF
TRBJ2-5,TRBV12-3/TRBV12-4,CASSFPNMVGTQYF
TRBJ2-1,TRBV7-9,CASSFSGGYSNEQFF
TRBJ2-3,TRBV20-1,CSANGEGDTQYF
TRBJ2-5,TRBV4-1,CASSQGTGGSSRETQYF
TRBJ2-1,TRBV12-3/TRBV12-4,CASSLRGGHIEQFF
TRBJ1-6,TRBV14,CASSPRGEASNSPLHF
TRBJ1-4,TRBV20-1,CSARGRRLFF
TRBJ2-3,TRBV7-8,CASSREYTDTQYF
TRBJ1-2,TRBV24-1,CATSDRDRTNYGYTF
TRBJ2-7,TRBV2,CASSPTSGFNEQYF
TRBJ2-3,TRBV5-5,CASSFPLVDTQYF
TRBJ2-2,TRBV2,CASSIAGELFF
TRBJ2-5,TRBV7-9,CASSLRASGGRETQYF
TRBJ1-6,TRBV6-5,CASTLNRGMNSPLHF
TRBJ2-7,TRBV12-3/TRBV12-4,CATSAGGGIEQYF
TRBJ2-3,TRBV5-1,CASSLRSPTVGGGSDTQYF
TRBJ1-3,TRBV6-2/TRBV6-3,CASSYSSGNTIYF
TRBJ2-3,TRBV2,CASRRGVAGGQRDTQYF
TRBJ2-6,TRBV28,CASSSPPGDSGANVLTF
TRBJ2-4,TRBV20-1,CSATNPGLVNIQYF
TRBJ2-2,TRBV7-3,CASSLWARHRTGELFF
TRBJ2-7,TRBV28,CASSLSGVFPSDEQYF
TRBJ1-1,TRBV12-3/TRBV12-4,CASLQMGYGTEAFF
TRBJ2-1,TRBV6-5,CASNPQGLGNEQFF
TRBJ2-3,TRBV5-1,CASSLKGSTDTQYF
TRBJ2-2,TRBV12-3/TRBV12-4,CASSLDRVWTGELFF
TRBJ1-1,TRBV20-1,CSATHPPGGSTEAFF
TRBJ1-5,TRBV19,CATQRRLSDQPQHF
TRBJ1-2,TRBV7-2,CASSGQGIYGYTF
TRBJ2-2,TRBV24-1,CATSDPSNTAGELFF
TRBJ2-3,TRBV20-1,CSASPLLAAHDTQYF
TRBJ2-2,TRBV12-3/TRBV12-4,CASSLRGSVGELFF
TRBJ2-1,TRBV5-1,CASSLAAATYNEQFF